This T cell receptor beta chain was found in a study of radiation and T cells in renal cell carcinoma. Findings and limits, study-wide: In blood, top tumor clones expanded by 2 weeks, shrinking by 4.

In regard to this clone: Antigen specificity is unknown.

Measured with immunoSEQ multiplex PCR; TCRdb has only the in-frame clones, and not every one. This table holds around 100,000 clones, around 84% found once. Time point specified: blood 4 weeks post-SBRT, at nephrectomy. Documented treatment: 15 Gy SBRT to primary tumor, nephrectomy 4 weeks later. Nephrectomy followed 15 Gy stereotactic body radiation by 4 weeks. Blood was sampled at baseline, 2 weeks and 4 weeks after SBRT. This renal cell carcinoma was of the clear cell type. Trimming took 0 bases from V and 3 from J; bases not matched to a gene: 2. This CDR3 is built from 16 residues. Germline values: CDR1 ENHRY, CDR2 SYGVKD.

The sequencing used blood, collected from a patient whose treatment included radiotherapy and nephrectomy. The chain uses TRBV10-3 and TRBJ1-1; 12 bases fit TRBD1. This TCR was recovered from a man between 60 and 75 years old with renal cell carcinoma. CDR3 coding DNA: TGTGCCATCAGTGAGTCGGGACAGGGGGCGGACACTGAAGCTTTCTTT. Protein: CAISESGQGADTEAFF.